This TCR beta chain was identified during a study of OX40 agonist ivuxolimab in advanced cancers. About the research overall: Clinicians treated patients with ivuxolimab, an agonistic anti-OX40 (CD134) antibody.

Findings and caveats of the study: Normalized T-cell clonal expansion was also low in some nonresponders. Expanded clones were, on average, more numerous in CD8+ T cells than in CD4+.

Clones were sequenced by immunoSEQ multiplex PCR, and TCRdb holds only the in-frame ones, with some missing. The table has under 80,000 clones, less than 95% seen once. In the case of this clone: What it binds is unknown.

The CDR3 is made up of 13 amino acids. The V end lost 5 bases, the J end lost 11 bases, and 17 bases lay between the germline ends. Germline V gene sequence: CDR1 SEHNR, CDR2 FQNEAQ (reference sequence). This sample comprised CD4+ or CD8+ T cells sorted from blood, obtained in a trial of the OX40 agonist ivuxolimab. The TCR sequence derives from an adult with an advanced solid tumor such as melanoma, head and neck, liver or kidney cancer. The J gene is TRBJ2-3, the V gene TRBV7-9; D may be TRBD1 (5 bases). The CDR3 here is CASSSVGRGWQYF. Here the CDR3 DNA reads TGTGCCAGCAGCAGCGTGGGAAGGGGTTGGCAGTATTTT.